This TCR beta chain is from a study of blood T cell repertoires in COVID-19. Produced via immunoSEQ multiplex PCR; TCRdb's table is partial and in-frame only. Among 80,000 to 95,000 clones, around 82% were seen once, and the ten largest hold around 11%. CDR1 is SEHNR and CDR2 is FQNEAQ in the germline V gene (reference sequence). This CDR3 region has 17 residues. With 3 bases clipped from V and 4 bases from J, the junction kept 12 bases outside the gene matches. The sequenced sample consisted of peripheral blood. This TCR derives from a human donor in a cohort sampled during active COVID-19. V gene TRBV7-9 combines with J gene TRBJ1-3, with 7 bases lining up with TRBD1. In DNA, the CDR3 is TGTGCCAGCAGCTTGCGTGGGACAGTCGATCTCGGAAACACCATATATTTT. It yields the protein CASSLRGTVDLGNTIYF.